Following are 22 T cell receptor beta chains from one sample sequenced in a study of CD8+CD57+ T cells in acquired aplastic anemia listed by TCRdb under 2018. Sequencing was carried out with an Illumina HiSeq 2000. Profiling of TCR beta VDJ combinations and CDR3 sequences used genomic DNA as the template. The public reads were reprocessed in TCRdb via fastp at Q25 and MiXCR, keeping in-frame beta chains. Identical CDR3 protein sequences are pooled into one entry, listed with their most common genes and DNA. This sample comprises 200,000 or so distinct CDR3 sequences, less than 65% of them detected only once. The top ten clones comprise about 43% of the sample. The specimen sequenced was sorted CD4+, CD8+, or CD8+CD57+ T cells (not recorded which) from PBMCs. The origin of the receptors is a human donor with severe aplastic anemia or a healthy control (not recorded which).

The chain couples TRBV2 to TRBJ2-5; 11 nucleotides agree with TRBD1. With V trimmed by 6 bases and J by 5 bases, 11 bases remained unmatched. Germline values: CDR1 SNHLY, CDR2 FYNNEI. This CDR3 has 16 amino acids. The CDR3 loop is CASRDGGQGAGETQYF. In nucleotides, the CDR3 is TGTGCCAGCAGGGACGGAGGACAGGGGGCAGGGGAGACCCAGTACTTC.

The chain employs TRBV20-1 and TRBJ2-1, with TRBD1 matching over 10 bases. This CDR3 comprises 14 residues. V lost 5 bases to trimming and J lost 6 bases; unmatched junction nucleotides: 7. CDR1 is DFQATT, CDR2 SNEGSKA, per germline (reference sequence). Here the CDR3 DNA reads TGCAGTGCTTCCCGGGACAGGGGACTCAATGAGCAGTTCTTC. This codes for CSASRDRGLNEQFF.

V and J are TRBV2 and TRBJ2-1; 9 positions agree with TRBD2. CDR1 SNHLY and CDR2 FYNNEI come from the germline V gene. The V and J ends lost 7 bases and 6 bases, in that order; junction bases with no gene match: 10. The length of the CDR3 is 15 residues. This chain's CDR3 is CASNRGGENINEQFF. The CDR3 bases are TGTGCCAGCAACCGCGGGGGGGAGAATATCAATGAGCAGTTCTTC.

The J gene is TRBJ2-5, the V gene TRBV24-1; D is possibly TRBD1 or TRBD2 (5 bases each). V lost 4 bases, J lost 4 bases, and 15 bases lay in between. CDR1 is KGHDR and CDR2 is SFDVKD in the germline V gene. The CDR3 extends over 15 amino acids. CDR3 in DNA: TGTGCCACCAGTGACCTCAGGGCCGGAGGAGAGACCCAGTACTTC. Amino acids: CATSDLRAGGETQYF.

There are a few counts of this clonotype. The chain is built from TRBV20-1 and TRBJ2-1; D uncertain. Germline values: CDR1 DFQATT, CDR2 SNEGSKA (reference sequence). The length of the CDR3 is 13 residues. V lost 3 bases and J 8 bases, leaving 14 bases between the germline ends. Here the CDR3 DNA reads TGCAGTGCTAGTGGCTCAACGTGGGATGAGCAGTTCTTC. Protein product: CSASGSTWDEQFF.

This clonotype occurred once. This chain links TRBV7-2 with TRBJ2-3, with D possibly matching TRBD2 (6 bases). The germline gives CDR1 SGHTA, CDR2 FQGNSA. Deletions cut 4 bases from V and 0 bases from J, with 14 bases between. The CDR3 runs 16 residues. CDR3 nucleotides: TGTGCCAGCAGCTGGACCGGGACTGGAAGCACAGATACGCAGTATTTT. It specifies CASSWTGTGSTDTQYF.

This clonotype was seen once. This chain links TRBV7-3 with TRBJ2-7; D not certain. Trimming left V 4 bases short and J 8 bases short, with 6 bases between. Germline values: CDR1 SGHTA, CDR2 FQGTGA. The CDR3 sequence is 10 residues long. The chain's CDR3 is CASSWLQQYF. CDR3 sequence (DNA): TGTGCCAGCAGCTGGCTGCAGCAGTACTTC.

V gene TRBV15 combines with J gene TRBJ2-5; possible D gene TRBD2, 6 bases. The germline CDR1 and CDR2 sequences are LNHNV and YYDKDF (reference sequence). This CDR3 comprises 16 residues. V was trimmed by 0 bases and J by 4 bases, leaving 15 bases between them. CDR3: CATSREDRRGPETQYF. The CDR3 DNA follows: TGTGCCACCAGCAGAGAGGATAGGAGGGGACCAGAGACCCAGTACTTC.

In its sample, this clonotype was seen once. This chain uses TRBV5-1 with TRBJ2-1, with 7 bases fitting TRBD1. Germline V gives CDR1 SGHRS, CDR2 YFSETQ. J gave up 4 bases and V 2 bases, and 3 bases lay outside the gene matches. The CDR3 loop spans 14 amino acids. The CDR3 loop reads CASSLRGQYNEQFF. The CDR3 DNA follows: TGCGCCAGCAGCTTAAGGGGGCAGTACAATGAGCAGTTCTTC.

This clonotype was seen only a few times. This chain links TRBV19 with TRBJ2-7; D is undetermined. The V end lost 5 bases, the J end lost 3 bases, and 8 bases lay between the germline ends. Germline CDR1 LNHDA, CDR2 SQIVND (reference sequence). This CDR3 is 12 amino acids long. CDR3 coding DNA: TGTGCCAGTAGTGCCGGGTTCTACGAGCAGTACTTC. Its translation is CASSAGFYEQYF.

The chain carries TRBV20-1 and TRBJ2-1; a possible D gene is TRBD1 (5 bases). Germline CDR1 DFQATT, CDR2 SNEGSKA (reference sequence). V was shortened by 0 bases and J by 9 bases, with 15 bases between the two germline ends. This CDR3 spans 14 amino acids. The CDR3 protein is CSARDSAGSGEQFF. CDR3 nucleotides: TGCAGTGCTAGAGATTCCGCAGGGTCAGGTGAGCAGTTCTTC.

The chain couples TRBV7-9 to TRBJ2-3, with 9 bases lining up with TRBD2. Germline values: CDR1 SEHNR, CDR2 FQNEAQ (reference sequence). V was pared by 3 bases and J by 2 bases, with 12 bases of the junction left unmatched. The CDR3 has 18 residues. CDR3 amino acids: CASSFSSGGRRPTDTQYF. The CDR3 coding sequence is TGTGCCAGCAGCTTTTCGAGCGGGGGGCGCCGACCCACAGATACGCAGTATTTT.

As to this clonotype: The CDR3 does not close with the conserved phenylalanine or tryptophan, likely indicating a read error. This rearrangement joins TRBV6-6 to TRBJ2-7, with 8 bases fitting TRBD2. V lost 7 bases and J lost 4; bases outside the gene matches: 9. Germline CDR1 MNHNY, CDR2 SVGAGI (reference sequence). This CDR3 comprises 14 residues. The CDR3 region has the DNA TGTGCCAGCAATCGGGGACTAGGGCCTTACGAGCAGTACTTG. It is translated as CASNRGLGPYEQYL.

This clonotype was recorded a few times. CDR3 region: CSARRRRGSQLSSYEQYF. Here the CDR3 DNA reads TGCAGTGCTAGACGGAGGAGGGGCTCACAACTTAGCTCCTACGAGCAGTACTTC. The chain employs TRBV20-1 and TRBJ2-7, with D possibly being TRBD2 (6 bases). This CDR3 is built from 18 residues. Germline loops: CDR1 DFQATT, CDR2 SNEGSKA (reference sequence). V dropped 2 bases and J dropped 0 bases, with 23 bases sitting between them.

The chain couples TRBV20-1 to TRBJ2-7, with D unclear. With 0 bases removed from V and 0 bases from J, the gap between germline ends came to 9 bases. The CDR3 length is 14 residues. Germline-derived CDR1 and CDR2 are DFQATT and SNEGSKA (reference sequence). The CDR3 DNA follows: TGCAGTGCTAGAGACAGCCTCAGCTCCTACGAGCAGTACTTC. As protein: CSARDSLSSYEQYF.

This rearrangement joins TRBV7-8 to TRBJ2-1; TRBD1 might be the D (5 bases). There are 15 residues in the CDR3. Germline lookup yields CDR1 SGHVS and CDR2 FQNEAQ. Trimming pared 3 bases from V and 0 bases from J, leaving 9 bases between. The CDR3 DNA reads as TGTGCCAGCAGCTTGCAAGGGGTCTCCTACAATGAGCAGTTCTTC. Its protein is CASSLQGVSYNEQFF. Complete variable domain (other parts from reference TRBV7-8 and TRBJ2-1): GAGVSQSPRYKVAKRGQDVALRCDPISGHVSLFWYQQALGQGPEFLTYFQNEAQLDKSGLPSDRFFAERPEGSVSTLKIQRTQQEDSAVYLCASSLQGVSYNEQFFGPGTRLTVL.

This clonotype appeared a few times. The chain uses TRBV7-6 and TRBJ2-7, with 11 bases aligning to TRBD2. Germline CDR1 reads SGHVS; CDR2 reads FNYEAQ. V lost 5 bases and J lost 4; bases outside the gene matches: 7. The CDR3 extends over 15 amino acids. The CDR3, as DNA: TGTGCCAGCAGCACGGGTAGCGGGGGGGTGTACGAGCAGTACTTC. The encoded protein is CASSTGSGGVYEQYF.

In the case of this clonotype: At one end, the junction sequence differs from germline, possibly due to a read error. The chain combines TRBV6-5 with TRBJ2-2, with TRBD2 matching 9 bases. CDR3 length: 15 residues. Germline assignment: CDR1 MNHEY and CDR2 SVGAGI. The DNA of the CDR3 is TGTGCCATCAGTGCAAGCGGGAGGCCCACCGGGGAGCTGTTTTTT. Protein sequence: CAISASGRPTGELFF.

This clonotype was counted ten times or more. The CDR3 bases are TGCAGTGCTACCCTTCGACGGTTATTTAATTCACCCCTCCACTTT. It codes for CSATLRRLFNSPLHF. V usage is TRBV20-1 and J usage is TRBJ1-6; D gene ambiguous. The germline CDR1 and CDR2 sequences are DFQATT and SNEGSKA (reference sequence). This CDR3 is built from 15 residues. The V and J ends lost 4 bases and 6 bases respectively, with 16 bases between them.

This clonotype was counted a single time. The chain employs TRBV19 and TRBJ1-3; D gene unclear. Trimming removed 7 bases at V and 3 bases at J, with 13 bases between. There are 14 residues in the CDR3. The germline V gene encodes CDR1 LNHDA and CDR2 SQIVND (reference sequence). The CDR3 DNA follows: TGTGCCAGTAAGGAAGGATCGGGTGGAAACACCATATATTTT. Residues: CASKEGSGGNTIYF.

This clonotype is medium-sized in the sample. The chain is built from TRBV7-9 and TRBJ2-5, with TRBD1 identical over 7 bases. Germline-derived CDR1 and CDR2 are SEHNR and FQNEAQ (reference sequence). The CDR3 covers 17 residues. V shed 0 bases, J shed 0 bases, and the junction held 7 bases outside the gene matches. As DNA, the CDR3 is TGTGCCAGCAGCTTAGCCGGACAGGCGACGTACCAAGAGACCCAGTACTTC. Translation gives CASSLAGQATYQETQYF. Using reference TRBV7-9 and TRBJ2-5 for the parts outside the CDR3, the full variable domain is DTGVSQNPRHKITKRGQNVTFRCDPISEHNRLYWYRQTLGQGPEFLTYFQNEAQLEKSRLLSDRFSAERPKGSFSTLEIQRTEQGDSAMYLCASSLAGQATYQETQYFGPGTRLLVL.

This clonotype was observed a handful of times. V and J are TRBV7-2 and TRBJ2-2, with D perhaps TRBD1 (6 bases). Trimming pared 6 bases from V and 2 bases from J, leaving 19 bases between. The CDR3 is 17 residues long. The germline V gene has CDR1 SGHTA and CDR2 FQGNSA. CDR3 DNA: TGTGCCAGCAGTTTACCGGGACACCAAGCAAACACCGGGGAGCTGTTTTTT. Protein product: CASSLPGHQANTGELFF.